These T cell receptor beta chains were read from a single sample in a study of blood T cells in healthy people across ages. TCRdb analysed the 5' RACE reads with MiXCR anew, one entry per CDR3 protein. The data show fewer than 2,000,000 distinct CDR3 sequences, roughly two fifths seen once. Input material: blood. Every receptor here comes from a human donor in good health. CDR3s include the opening cysteine and the closing phenylalanine or tryptophan. The D gene is left open where the match is weak. Only part of the rows carry a size: once, few, many, or a class if the clone is expanded.

V gene: TRBV7-3
J gene: TRBJ1-5
D gene: -
clone size: many
CDR3 DNA: TGTGCCAGCAGCTTAACCGGACATCGGAGTCAGCCCCAGCATTTT
CDR3 protein: CASSLTGHRSQPQHF

V gene: TRBV5-1
J gene: TRBJ1-1
D gene: TRBD1
clone size: -
CDR3 DNA: TGTGCCAGCAGCCTAGACAGGGGAACCACTGAAGCTTTCTTT
CDR3 protein: CASSLDRGTTEAFF

V gene: TRBV7-2
J gene: TRBJ2-1
D gene: TRBD2
clone size: few
CDR3 DNA: TGTGCCAGTAGCACACGGACTAGCGGAAGCTCCTACAATGAGCAGTTCTTC
CDR3 protein: CASSTRTSGSSYNEQFF

V gene: TRBV10-3
J gene: TRBJ1-4
D gene: -
clone size: -
CDR3 DNA: TGTGCCGTCAGTGCGGGACGTAACGGGGAAAAACTGTTTTTT
CDR3 protein: CAVSAGRNGEKLFF

V gene: TRBV6-2/TRBV6-3
J gene: TRBJ2-1
D gene: TRBD1
clone size: -
CDR3 DNA: TGTGCCAGCACCGGGACAGGGGTGTACAATGGGCAGTTCTTC
CDR3 protein: CASTGTGVYNGQFF

V gene: TRBV29-1
J gene: TRBJ2-1
D gene: TRBD2
clone size: -
CDR3 DNA: TGCAGCGTAGGACCCCTAGCGGGGGGCGGCAATGAGCAGTTCTTC
CDR3 protein: CSVGPLAGGGNEQFF

V gene: TRBV7-2
J gene: TRBJ2-1
D gene: TRBD2
clone size: few
CDR3 DNA: TGTGCCAGCACGGGGGGGCTGTTGAGGAATGAGCAGTTCTTC
CDR3 protein: CASTGGLLRNEQFF

V gene: TRBV9
J gene: TRBJ2-3
D gene: TRBD1
clone size: -
CDR3 DNA: TGTGCCAGCAGCGTAGTTGGGACAGGTTTCACAGATACGCAGTATTTT
CDR3 protein: CASSVVGTGFTDTQYF

V gene: TRBV15
J gene: TRBJ1-5
D gene: -
clone size: -
CDR3 DNA: TGTGCCACCAGCAGAGAATTTTTGGCGGGTGGGAGAAAGCCCCAGCATTTT
CDR3 protein: CATSREFLAGGRKPQHF

V gene: TRBV6-5
J gene: TRBJ1-3
D gene: -
clone size: -
CDR3 DNA: TGTGCCAGCAGTTTTGTTGGTGGGGGGGCCAACATGGGGGACACCATATATTTT
CDR3 protein: CASSFVGGGANMGDTIYF

V gene: TRBV7-2
J gene: TRBJ2-7
D gene: TRBD2
clone size: -
CDR3 DNA: TGTGCCAGCAGCGCGACTAGCAACTCCTACGAGCAGTACTTC
CDR3 protein: CASSATSNSYEQYF

V gene: TRBV20-1
J gene: TRBJ2-5
D gene: -
clone size: few
CDR3 DNA: TGCAGTGCTTTACATGAAGGTGGGGAGACCCAGTACTTC
CDR3 protein: CSALHEGGETQYF

V gene: TRBV5-5
J gene: TRBJ2-1
D gene: -
clone size: -
CDR3 DNA: TGTGCCGGCAGCATGGACGGTATTTACAATGAGCAGTTCTTC
CDR3 protein: CAGSMDGIYNEQFF

V gene: TRBV5-1
J gene: TRBJ2-7
D gene: -
clone size: -
CDR3 DNA: TGCGCCAGCAGCTTGATTGCCCCTGGGGGGCAGTACTTC
CDR3 protein: CASSLIAPGGQYF

V gene: TRBV9
J gene: TRBJ2-3
D gene: TRBD2
clone size: -
CDR3 DNA: TGTGCCAGCAGCCCTACTCCTAGCGGGGGTGATACGCAGTATTTT
CDR3 protein: CASSPTPSGGDTQYF

V gene: TRBV5-1
J gene: TRBJ2-5
D gene: TRBD2
clone size: -
CDR3 DNA: TGCGCCAGCAGACGCCTAGCGGGAGAAGAGGCCCAGTACTTC
CDR3 protein: CASRRLAGEEAQYF

V gene: TRBV7-2
J gene: TRBJ2-7
D gene: -
clone size: -
CDR3 DNA: TGTGCCAGCAGCTTAAGTGACGACTACGAGCAGTACTTC
CDR3 protein: CASSLSDDYEQYF

V gene: TRBV7-9
J gene: TRBJ2-6
D gene: -
clone size: few
CDR3 DNA: TGTGCCAGCAGCTTACCAGGCAACGTCCTGACTTTC
CDR3 protein: CASSLPGNVLTF

V gene: TRBV4-3
J gene: TRBJ1-5
D gene: -
clone size: -
CDR3 DNA: TGCGCCAGCAGCCAAGAAAAAAGCAATCAGCCCCAGCATTTT
CDR3 protein: CASSQEKSNQPQHF

V gene: TRBV20-1
J gene: TRBJ2-7
D gene: -
clone size: -
CDR3 DNA: TGCAGTGCTAGCCGGGAGCTCGGCTCCTACGAGCAGTACTTC
CDR3 protein: CSASRELGSYEQYF

V gene: TRBV20-1
J gene: TRBJ2-1
D gene: -
clone size: -
CDR3 DNA: TGCAGTGCTAGAGATCCCGCAGGGATCAATGAGCAGTTCTTC
CDR3 protein: CSARDPAGINEQFF

V gene: TRBV5-1
J gene: TRBJ1-1
D gene: -
clone size: -
CDR3 DNA: TGCGCCAGCAGCTCCGGACAGACCGGGAACACTGAAGCTTTCTTT
CDR3 protein: CASSSGQTGNTEAFF

V gene: TRBV12-3/TRBV12-4
J gene: TRBJ2-7
D gene: -
clone size: -
CDR3 DNA: TGTGCCAGCAGTCGAAATCAGGTCCGAGAGGCCCAGTACTTC
CDR3 protein: CASSRNQVREAQYF

V gene: TRBV13
J gene: TRBJ2-3
D gene: -
clone size: -
CDR3 DNA: TGTGCCAGCAGCTTAAGAGCGGAGGTTCCTACTAGCACAGATACGCAGTATTTT
CDR3 protein: CASSLRAEVPTSTDTQYF

V gene: TRBV12-3/TRBV12-4
J gene: TRBJ2-1
D gene: -
clone size: -
CDR3 DNA: TGTGCCAGCAGTTTGGCAGAATTATACAATGAGCAGTTCTTC
CDR3 protein: CASSLAELYNEQFF

V gene: TRBV5-6
J gene: TRBJ2-7
D gene: -
clone size: few
CDR3 DNA: TGTGCCAGCAGCTTGGGCGGCGGCCCGGGGGACTACGAGCAGTACTTC
CDR3 protein: CASSLGGGPGDYEQYF

V gene: TRBV29-1
J gene: TRBJ1-2
D gene: -
clone size: -
CDR3 DNA: TGCAGCGTCTACTACAGGGCCTATGGCTACACCTTC
CDR3 protein: CSVYYRAYGYTF